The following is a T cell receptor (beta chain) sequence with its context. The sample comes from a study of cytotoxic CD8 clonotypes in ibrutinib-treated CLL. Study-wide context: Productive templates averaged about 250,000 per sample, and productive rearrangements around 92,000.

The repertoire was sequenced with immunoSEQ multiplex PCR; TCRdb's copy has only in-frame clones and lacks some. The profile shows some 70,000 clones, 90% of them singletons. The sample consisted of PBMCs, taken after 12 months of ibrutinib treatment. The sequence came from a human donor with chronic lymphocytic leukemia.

The CDR3 DNA is TGTGCCAGCAGTGTGGGGGGACTCTCCTACGAGCAGTACTTC. Translation gives CASSVGGLSYEQYF. The chain joins TRBV2 to TRBJ2-7, with D possibly being TRBD2 (6 bases). CDR1 and CDR2 (germline): SNHLY, FYNNEI. Between the trimmed V and J ends, which lost 4 bases and 0 bases, there was a span of 10 bases. This CDR3 has 14 residues.